This T cell receptor (beta chain) comes out of a study of shared clonotypes between healthy human individuals. Libraries were prepared by immunoSEQ multiplex PCR; TCRdb keeps only in-frame clonotypes and omits some of them. The data hold 1.4 million to 1.5 million clones, with roughly 96% observed a single time. In regard to this clone: The sample carries other DNA sequences with the same CDR3.

The sequence derives from a young man in good health. Input material: naive CD4+ T cells sorted from blood. Subset specified: CD45RA+ positively selected.

The CDR3 DNA sequence: TGTGCCAGTAGTAGCGGGGGCTATGGCTACACCTTC. This translates into CASSSGGYGYTF. The chain links TRBV19 to TRBJ1-2; D is perhaps TRBD1 (5 bases). The ends were cut back, 4 bases at V and 4 bases at J, with 7 bases in the middle. The CDR3 spans 12 residues. The V gene's germline CDR1 is LNHDA and CDR2 SQIVND (reference sequence).